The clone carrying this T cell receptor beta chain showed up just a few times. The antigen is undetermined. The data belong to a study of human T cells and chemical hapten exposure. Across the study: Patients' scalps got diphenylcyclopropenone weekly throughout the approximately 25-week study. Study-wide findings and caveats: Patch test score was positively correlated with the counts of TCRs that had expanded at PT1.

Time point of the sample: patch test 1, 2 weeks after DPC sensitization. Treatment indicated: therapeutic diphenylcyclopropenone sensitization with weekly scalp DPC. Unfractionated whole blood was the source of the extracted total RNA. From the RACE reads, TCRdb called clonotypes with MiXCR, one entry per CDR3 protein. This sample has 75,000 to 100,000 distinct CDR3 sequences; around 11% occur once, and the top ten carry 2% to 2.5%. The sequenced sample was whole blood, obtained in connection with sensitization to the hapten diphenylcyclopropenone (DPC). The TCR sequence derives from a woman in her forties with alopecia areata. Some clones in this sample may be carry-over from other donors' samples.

CDR3 coding DNA: TGCAGCGCTGCCCCCGTAGGGGGACGCGAAAAACTGTTTTTT. Its protein product is CSAAPVGGREKLFF. This sequence joins TRBV29-1 and TRBJ1-4, with D perhaps TRBD1 (6 bases). Germline values: CDR1 SQVTM, CDR2 ANQGSEA. CDR3 length: 14 residues. V lost 7 bases to trimming and J lost 8 bases, with 20 bases between them.